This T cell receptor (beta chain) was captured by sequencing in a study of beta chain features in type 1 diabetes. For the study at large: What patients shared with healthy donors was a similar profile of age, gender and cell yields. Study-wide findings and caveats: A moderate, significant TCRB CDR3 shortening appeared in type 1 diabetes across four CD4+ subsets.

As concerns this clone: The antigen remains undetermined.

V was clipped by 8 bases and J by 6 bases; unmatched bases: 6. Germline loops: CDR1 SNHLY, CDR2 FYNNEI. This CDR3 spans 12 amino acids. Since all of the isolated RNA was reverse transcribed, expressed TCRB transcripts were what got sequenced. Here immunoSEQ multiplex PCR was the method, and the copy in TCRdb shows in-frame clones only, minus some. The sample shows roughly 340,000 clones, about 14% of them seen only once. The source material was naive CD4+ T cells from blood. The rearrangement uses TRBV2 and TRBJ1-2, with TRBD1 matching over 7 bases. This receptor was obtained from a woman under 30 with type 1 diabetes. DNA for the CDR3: TGTGCCAGCCGAGGAGGGGGCCATGGCTACACCTTC. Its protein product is CASRGGGHGYTF.